The 27 T cell receptor beta chains below all came from one sample that was sequenced in a study of T cell repertoires in cytomegalovirus infection. Their recognized antigens are unknown. MiXCR was run by TCRdb on the reads, yielding one entry per CDR3 protein. In the table there are 200,000 or so distinct CDR3 sequences, 35% to 40% of which are singletons. The sequencing used CD8+ T cells from cultured PBMCs, collected from culture after CMV antigen stimulation. These receptors were taken from a human donor in good health (CMV status not recorded). Some clones in this sample may be carry-over from other donors' samples.

This clonotype was picked up a small number of times. The J gene is TRBJ2-7, the V gene TRBV27, with D possibly TRBD1 on 5 matching bases. With 2 bases removed from V and 0 bases from J, the gap between germline ends came to 11 bases. This CDR3 is 15 amino acids long. CDR1 and CDR2 from the germline V gene are MNHEY and SMNVEV (reference sequence). This CDR3 reads CASSLGHPSSYEQYF. In DNA form, the CDR3 reads TGTGCCAGCAGTTTAGGACACCCGAGCTCCTACGAGCAGTACTTC.

The chain employs TRBV19 and TRBJ1-5, with TRBD1 as a possible D gene (5 bases). Per germline, CDR1 LNHDA and CDR2 SQIVND (reference sequence). Trimming cost V 7 bases and J 6 bases, with 25 bases left between them. The CDR3 loop spans 17 amino acids. CDR3 DNA sequence: TGTGCCAGTACCTCTATGGTGGTCTGGGACGGAGGTCAGCCCCAGCATTTT. It codes for CASTSMVVWDGGQPQHF.

The sample holds a few counts of this clonotype. The chain is built from TRBV6-2 or TRBV6-3 and TRBJ1-1, with 9 bases lining up with TRBD1. Germline CDR1 reads MNHEY; CDR2 reads SVGEGT. The V gene end was trimmed by 4 bases and the J gene end by 1 base; junction bases not matched to a gene: 16. This CDR3 has 19 residues. CDR3 coding DNA: TGTGCCAGCAGTTCCTCAGCATTCGACAGGGGGAAGAGGAACACTGAAGCTTTCTTT. It codes for CASSSSAFDRGKRNTEAFF.

The chain is built from TRBV7-9 and TRBJ1-1, with a tentative D call TRBD1 (6 bases). CDR1 is SEHNR and CDR2 is FQNEAQ in the germline V gene (reference sequence). The CDR3 is 14 residues long. With 5 bases removed from V and 3 bases from J, the gap between germline ends came to 13 bases. The CDR3 region has the DNA TGTGCCAGCAGCCCCGTCAGGGGCTACACTGAAGCTTTCTTT. Protein product: CASSPVRGYTEAFF.

This sequence joins TRBV7-3 and TRBJ2-2, with D perhaps being TRBD1 or TRBD2 (5 bases each). V shed 4 bases and J shed 1 base, with 19 bases lying between them. Germline loops: CDR1 SGHTA, CDR2 FQGTGA. The CDR3 loop spans 18 amino acids. Written as DNA, the CDR3 is TGTGCCAGCAGCTCACCCGGGGCCAGGGAAGAGAACACCGGGGAGCTGTTTTTT. Translated: CASSSPGAREENTGELFF. The whole variable domain, remainder taken from reference TRBV7-3 and TRBJ2-2, is GAGVSQTPSNKVTEKGKYVELRCDPISGHTALYWYRQSLGQGPEFLIYFQGTGAADDSGLPNDRFFAVRPEGSVSTLKIQRTERGDSAVYLCASSSPGAREENTGELFFGEGSRLTVL.

The rearrangement links TRBV10-2 to TRBJ2-7; the D is unclear. This CDR3 has 13 residues. Germline lookup yields CDR1 WSHSY and CDR2 SAAADI. With 3 bases removed from V and 3 bases from J, the gap between germline ends came to 9 bases. Here the CDR3 DNA reads TGCGCCAGCAGTGAAGGGCAGCTCTACGAGCAGTACTTC. It encodes CASSEGQLYEQYF.

This clonotype showed up just a few times. The chain has TRBV28 and TRBJ2-7; D not certain. V lost 8 bases, J lost 7 bases, and 18 bases lay in between. From germline, CDR1 is MDHEN and CDR2 SYDVKM. CDR3 length equals 13 residues. CDR3 loop: CASALTAGAEQYF. The CDR3 DNA is TGTGCCAGCGCCCTAACTGCAGGAGCGGAGCAGTACTTC.

The chain couples TRBV9 to TRBJ2-7; TRBD1 matches at 8 bases. V gave up 0 bases and J gave up 5 bases; unmatched junction bases: 7. In germline, CDR1 is SGDLS, CDR2 YYNGEE. CDR3 length: 15 residues. In DNA form, the CDR3 reads TGTGCCAGCAGCGTAGAGGGACAGGTGGGTGACGAGCAGTACTTC. This encodes CASSVEGQVGDEQYF.

V usage is TRBV7-3 and J usage is TRBJ2-3; 7 bases agree with TRBD2. Looked up from germline, CDR1 is SGHTA and CDR2 is FQGTGA. The trim removed 5 bases at V and 1 base at J, leaving 9 bases unmatched. CDR3 length: 16 amino acids. In DNA, the CDR3 is TGTGCCAGCAGCGTCAGGCCCGCGGGAGGCACAGATACGCAGTATTTT. Its translation: CASSVRPAGGTDTQYF.

The chain uses TRBV6-5 and TRBJ1-1; 11 nucleotides agree with TRBD1. In germline, CDR1 is MNHEY, CDR2 SVGAGI. The CDR3 covers 15 residues. V gave up 2 bases and J gave up 5 bases; unmatched junction bases: 4. The CDR3 sequence: CASSYGTGGRTEAFF. The CDR3 nucleotides are TGTGCCAGCAGTTACGGGACAGGGGGTCGAACTGAAGCTTTCTTT.

The V and J genes are TRBV5-1 and TRBJ2-7, with 8 bases that match TRBD2. V shed 0 bases and J 4 bases; nucleotides not matched to a gene: 9. This CDR3 contains 16 residues. The V gene's germline CDR1 is SGHRS and CDR2 YFSETQ. As DNA, the CDR3 is TGCGCCAGCAGCTTGGATGGTAGCGGGAAGGGGTACGAGCAGTACTTC. This gives the protein CASSLDGSGKGYEQYF.

This clonotype was counted a few times. The chain couples TRBV9 to TRBJ2-1; 10 bases are a match to TRBD2. Germline values: CDR1 SGDLS, CDR2 YYNGEE. This CDR3 has 18 amino acids. V lost 3 bases to trimming and J lost 4 bases; unmatched junction nucleotides: 13. CDR3 nucleotide sequence: TGTGCCAGCAGCGCCCGGACTAGCGGTCTACGAAGGTACAATGAGCAGTTCTTC. This encodes CASSARTSGLRRYNEQFF.

This chain connects TRBV12-3 or TRBV12-4 to TRBJ2-7; no reliable D call. The CDR3 has 15 residues. V gave up 3 bases and J gave up 0 bases, with 12 bases separating them. In DNA, the CDR3 is TGTGCCAGCAGTTTTGAAGGCCTCCTCTCCTACGAGCAGTACTTC. This sequence encodes CASSFEGLLSYEQYF.

Regarding this clonotype: An end of the junction differs from the germline gene, which may be a read error. This chain joins TRBV7-9 and TRBJ2-1; maybe TRBD2 (6 bases). The germline gives CDR1 SEHNR, CDR2 FQNEAQ (reference sequence). The CDR3 covers 14 residues. In DNA form, the CDR3 reads TGTGCCAGCAGCTTAGAGCTCTCTGAACGGGAGCTGTTCTTC. It is translated as CASSLELSERELFF.

The J gene is TRBJ1-2, the V gene TRBV5-6; possible D gene TRBD1, 5 bases. Germline-derived CDR1 and CDR2 are SGHDT and YYEEEE. V lost 0 bases to trimming and J lost 8 bases, with 14 bases between them. The CDR3 runs 14 residues. CDR3 protein: CASSLGGPPRGYTF. CDR3 coding DNA: TGTGCCAGCAGCTTGGGGGGCCCCCCCCGAGGCTACACCTTC.

The chain couples TRBV29-1 to TRBJ2-1; D is perhaps TRBD1 or TRBD2 (5 bases each). The CDR3 spans 14 residues. Germline V gives CDR1 SQVTM, CDR2 ANQGSEA. V dropped 7 bases and J dropped 0 bases, with 13 bases sitting between them. CDR3 sequence (DNA): TGCAGCGCCGGGACGGGGAGCTCCTACAATGAGCAGTTCTTC. Translation gives CSAGTGSSYNEQFF.

The chain recombines TRBV7-9 with TRBJ2-1, with D uncertain. CDR3 size: 15 residues. Germline V gene lookup returns CDR1 SEHNR and CDR2 FQNEAQ (reference sequence). Trimming left V 5 bases short and J 0 bases short, with 11 bases between. The CDR3 DNA is TGTGCCAGCAGCCCTTCGGATACCTCCTACAATGAGCAGTTCTTC. Protein product: CASSPSDTSYNEQFF.

The chain employs TRBV7-3 and TRBJ2-5, with no clear D. The CDR3 has 16 amino acids. V was clipped by 2 bases and J by 1 base, with 14 bases between them. Germline V gives CDR1 SGHTA, CDR2 FQGTGA. The CDR3 DNA is TGTGCCAGCAGCTTAGTTAGGTCGGGTAGCCAAGAGACCCAGTACTTC. It specifies CASSLVRSGSQETQYF.

As to this clonotype: The junction departs from germline at one end; a sequencing error may be responsible. V gene TRBV6-1 combines with J gene TRBJ1-2; no definite D call. Germline CDR1 reads MNHNS; CDR2 reads SASEGT. This CDR3 is 9 amino acids long. CDR3 in amino acids: CASGEGYTF. In DNA, the CDR3 is TGTGCCAGCGGTGAGGGCTACACCTTC.

V gene TRBV7-2 combines with J gene TRBJ2-7, with D possibly called TRBD1 or TRBD2 (5 bases each). V lost 5 bases and J 2 bases, leaving 13 bases between the germline ends. The germline CDR1 and CDR2 sequences are SGHTA and FQGNSA. The CDR3 has 14 residues. The CDR3 is CASSRPGRPYEQYF. The CDR3 nucleotides read TGTGCCAGCAGCCGGCCGGGGCGGCCCTACGAGCAGTACTTC.

The chain couples TRBV9 to TRBJ1-1; 7 positions match TRBD1. J was trimmed by 5 bases and V by 2 bases; bases with no gene match: 9. The CDR3 contains 15 residues. Germline assignment: CDR1 SGDLS and CDR2 YYNGEE. The CDR3 sequence: CASSVTAAGGTEAFF. The CDR3 DNA follows: TGTGCCAGCAGCGTCACTGCGGCAGGGGGGACTGAAGCTTTCTTT.

The chain joins TRBV27 to TRBJ1-2; 9 bases line up with TRBD1. The V gene's germline CDR1 is MNHEY and CDR2 SMNVEV (reference sequence). The CDR3 runs 12 residues. V dropped 6 bases and J dropped 8; count of bases not matched to a gene: 4. The CDR3 DNA sequence: TGTGCCAGCAGGGACAGGGGAGAGGGCTACACCTTC. Residues: CASRDRGEGYTF.

This clonotype was found a few times. This chain connects TRBV11-2 to TRBJ2-7; the match to TRBD2 covers 14 bases. The V and J ends lost 3 bases and 0 bases, in that order; junction bases with no gene match: 10. This CDR3 is built from 19 residues. The germline gives CDR1 SGHAT, CDR2 FQNNGV. The CDR3 sequence: CASSLKGGTSGGSSYEQYF. In DNA, the CDR3 is TGTGCCAGCAGCTTGAAAGGTGGGACTAGCGGGGGAAGCTCCTACGAGCAGTACTTC.

The chain has TRBV6-6 and TRBJ1-1, with TRBD1 identical over 7 bases. This CDR3 spans 13 amino acids. CDR1 is MNHNY, CDR2 SVGAGI, per germline (reference sequence). V gave up 4 bases and J gave up 5 bases; unmatched junction bases: 4. CDR3 sequence (DNA): TGTGCCAGCAGTTTCCGACAGGGAACTGAAGCTTTCTTT. Translation gives CASSFRQGTEAFF.

The chain recombines TRBV28 with TRBJ1-2, with D possibly TRBD1 on 6 matching bases. V lost 3 bases, J lost 3 bases, and 14 bases lay in between. The CDR3 totals 15 residues. Per germline, CDR1 MDHEN and CDR2 SYDVKM. The CDR3 DNA sequence: TGTGCCAGCAGTTTGATAGCGGGACAAGACTATGGCTACACCTTC. Protein product: CASSLIAGQDYGYTF.

This sequence joins TRBV7-8 and TRBJ2-7, with 7 nucleotides matching TRBD1. The junction had 4 bases not matched to a gene; V was cut back by 5 bases and J by 3 bases. CDR1 SGHVS and CDR2 FQNEAQ come from the germline V gene. This CDR3 is built from 13 residues. This chain's CDR3 is CASSPDRNYEQYF. The DNA of the CDR3 is TGTGCCAGCAGCCCGGACAGGAACTACGAGCAGTACTTC.

The chain recombines TRBV27 with TRBJ2-4; maybe TRBD1 (6 bases). Germline values: CDR1 MNHEY, CDR2 SMNVEV (reference sequence). The CDR3 covers 12 residues. Trimming removed 4 bases at V and 9 bases at J, with 10 bases between. CDR3 in DNA: TGTGCCAGCAGTTCTACAGGGATCATTCAGTACTTC. Translation: CASSSTGIIQYF.